This T cell receptor beta chain was sequenced in a study of shared clonotypes between healthy human individuals. Study-wide context: Per donor, three plates held CD4 naive cells, three held CD4 memory, two held CD8 naive and one held CD8 memory. Study-wide results and limits: Naive CD4 clonotypes were shared across a few donors at roughly 5.3%. What naive subsets generally showed was a larger estimated richness than memory subsets showed.

CDR1 and CDR2 (germline): LGHNA, YSLEER. V lost 2 bases, J lost 10 bases, and 15 bases lay in between. The CDR3 length is 15 residues. In this sample, this clone turned up once. What it binds is not known. Generated by immunoSEQ multiplex PCR, the TCRdb table keeps only in-frame clones and is missing some. The sample carries around 1,100,000 clones, roughly 77% recorded once. The chain employs TRBV4-3 and TRBJ1-6, with a tentative D call TRBD1 (5 bases). Sequencing input: memory CD4+ T cells from PBMCs. Subset noted: CD45RA-negative fraction. This TCR was recovered from a man aged 18 to 29 in good health. Some clones in this sample may be carry-over from other donors' samples. The CDR3 DNA sequence: TGCGCCAGCAGCCAACAAACAGGAGATGGATCACCCCTCCACTTT. The encoded protein is CASSQQTGDGSPLHF.